This T cell receptor beta chain is from a study of glioma-infiltrating T cells after dendritic cell vaccination. On the study more broadly: Treatment, given 2003 to 2012, was autologous tumor lysate-pulsed dendritic cell vaccination. At biweekly intervals, patients got three intradermal dendritic cell vaccine injections. Study results and limitations: Complete blood and tumor specimen sets were limited to few patients.

Using immunoSEQ multiplex PCR, the repertoire was profiled, and TCRdb retains in-frame clones only, with some absent. Of under 100,000 clones listed, about 79% are singletons. Trimming shortened V by 2 bases and J by 4 bases, and 25 bases separated the two germline ends. The CDR3 covers 20 residues. CDR1 is SGDLS and CDR2 is YYNGEE in the germline V gene. On this clone itself: Its cognate antigen is unknown.

The chain uses TRBV9 and TRBJ2-6, with D perhaps matching TRBD2 (7 bases). The input for sequencing was blood, taken before dendritic cell vaccination. This TCR derives from a human donor with glioblastoma. CDR3 DNA sequence: TGTGCCAGCAGCGTCACACAGGGTCTGGGGAGGGTTTCCGGGGCCAACGTCCTGACTTTC. It encodes CASSVTQGLGRVSGANVLTF.